This passage covers 21 T cell receptor beta chains from one sample sequenced in a study of blood T cell repertoires in COVID-19. Here immunoSEQ multiplex PCR was the method, and the copy in TCRdb shows in-frame clones only, minus some. Of around 300,000 clones in the sample, 75% to 90% are singletons; the top ten hold about 5%. What was sequenced was PBMCs or T cells enriched from blood (not recorded which). The receptors shown here come from a man aged 25 to 45 who had recovered from COVID-19.

This sequence joins TRBV11-2 and TRBJ1-2; 8 bases are shared with TRBD1. In germline, CDR1 is SGHAT, CDR2 FQNNGV. With 5 bases clipped from V and 4 bases from J, the junction kept 6 bases outside the gene matches. The CDR3 has 14 residues. As DNA, the CDR3 is TGTGCCAGCAGCCTGACAGGGGCCGGCTATGGCTACACCTTC. It is translated as CASSLTGAGYGYTF.

The V call is TRBV5-4, the J call TRBJ1-3; no clear D. Trimming shortened V by 2 bases and J by 0 bases, and 12 bases separated the two germline ends. In germline, CDR1 is SGHNT, CDR2 YYREEE (reference sequence). CDR3 length equals 16 residues. The CDR3 DNA reads as TGTGCCAGCAGCTTCGGACTGCTCACCTCTGGAAACACCATATATTTT. Protein sequence: CASSFGLLTSGNTIYF.

The chain has TRBV18 and TRBJ1-1; D gene unclear. The CDR3 has 13 amino acids. Germline assignment: CDR1 KGHSH and CDR2 LQKENI. Trimming stripped 2 bases from V and 3 bases from J, with 7 bases between. In DNA form, the CDR3 reads TGTGCCAGCTCACCAGGGCGCGACACTGAAGCTTTCTTT. This translates into CASSPGRDTEAFF. Together with reference TRBV18 and TRBJ1-1, the CDR3 gives the full variable domain: NAGVMQNPRHLVRRRGQEARLRCSPMKGHSHVYWYRQLPEEGLKFMVYLQKENIIDESGMPKERFSAEFPKEGPSILRIQQVVRGDSAAYFCASSPGRDTEAFFGQGTRLTVV.

The chain links TRBV4-1 to TRBJ1-4; 7 bases are shared with TRBD1. Looked up from germline, CDR1 is MGHRA and CDR2 is YSYEKL. J was trimmed by 4 bases and V by 4 bases; bases with no gene match: 9. CDR3 length: 16 amino acids. Written as DNA, the CDR3 is TGCGCCAGCAGCCTAAATAGGGGACAGCATAATGAAAAACTGTTTTTT. The encoded protein is CASSLNRGQHNEKLFF.

The chain is built from TRBV15 and TRBJ2-3; 7 nucleotides match TRBD2. Germline V gene data show CDR1 as LNHNV and CDR2 as YYDKDF (reference sequence). This CDR3 is built from 13 residues. Trimming at V came to 6 bases and at J to 5 bases, leaving 5 bases not matched to a gene. The CDR3 coding sequence is TGTGCCACCAGTCCTTGGGGGGGAGATACGCAGTATTTT. It encodes CATSPWGGDTQYF.

This clone was seen a single time. This rearrangement joins TRBV18 to TRBJ2-7; TRBD2 matches 15 bases. The CDR3 runs 17 residues. The ends lost 3 bases at V and 0 bases at J; junction bases unmatched: 3. Per the germline V gene, CDR1 is KGHSH and CDR2 is LQKENI. The CDR3 reads CASSPGLAGGSSYEQYF. In DNA, the CDR3 is TGTGCCAGCTCACCTGGACTAGCGGGGGGGAGCTCCTACGAGCAGTACTTC. Drawing the rest from reference TRBV18 and TRBJ2-7, the complete variable domain is NAGVMQNPRHLVRRRGQEARLRCSPMKGHSHVYWYRQLPEEGLKFMVYLQKENIIDESGMPKERFSAEFPKEGPSILRIQQVVRGDSAAYFCASSPGLAGGSSYEQYFGPGTRLTVT.

This rearrangement joins TRBV7-2 to TRBJ1-6; 10 bases are a match to TRBD1. With 1 base clipped from V and 8 bases from J, the junction kept 2 bases outside the gene matches. The CDR3 has 15 residues. Germline CDR1 SGHTA, CDR2 FQGNSA. The DNA of the CDR3 is TGTGCCAGCAGCTTAGGGGGACAGGGGTATTCACCCCTCCACTTT. It translates to CASSLGGQGYSPLHF.

This chain links TRBV19 with TRBJ1-6; D unresolved. Deletions cut 5 bases from V and 8 bases from J, with 16 bases between. The CDR3 is 15 residues long. The germline gives CDR1 LNHDA, CDR2 SQIVND (reference sequence). The CDR3 here is CASSLDTSGYSPLHF. CDR3 nucleotide sequence: TGTGCCAGTAGTCTTGATACCTCTGGCTATTCACCCCTCCACTTT.

The rearrangement uses TRBV27 and TRBJ1-2; D is undetermined. The V and J ends lost 3 bases and 6 bases respectively, with 11 bases between them. In germline, CDR1 is MNHEY, CDR2 SMNVEV (reference sequence). The length of the CDR3 is 13 residues. The CDR3 DNA is TGTGCCAGCAGTTTCTCCGCCCAGGATGGCTACACCTTC. Translation gives CASSFSAQDGYTF.

The rearrangement joins TRBV7-9 to TRBJ1-4; 7 bases match TRBD1. The CDR3 totals 15 residues. V was pared by 5 bases and J by 0 bases, with 3 bases of the junction left unmatched. The germline V gene encodes CDR1 SEHNR and CDR2 FQNEAQ (reference sequence). DNA for the CDR3: TGTGCCAGCAGCGGCGGGACAGCAACTAATGAAAAACTGTTTTTT. Protein: CASSGGTATNEKLFF. Complete variable domain (other parts from reference TRBV7-9 and TRBJ1-4): DTGVSQNPRHKITKRGQNVTFRCDPISEHNRLYWYRQTLGQGPEFLTYFQNEAQLEKSRLLSDRFSAERPKGSFSTLEIQRTEQGDSAMYLCASSGGTATNEKLFFGSGTQLSVL.

Comments on this clone: Other DNA sequences within the sample encode an identical CDR3. The chain joins TRBV19 to TRBJ2-3; 9 nucleotides line up with TRBD1. Losses at the gene ends were 6 bases for V and 3 bases for J; bases not matched to a gene: 4. CDR3 length: 14 amino acids. Looked up from germline, CDR1 is LNHDA and CDR2 is SQIVND (reference sequence). The CDR3: CASSPGTGTDTQYF. The DNA for the CDR3 is TGTGCCAGTAGCCCCGGGACAGGGACAGATACGCAGTATTTT.

This rearrangement joins TRBV2 to TRBJ1-5, with D tentatively TRBD1 (5 bases). CDR1 is SNHLY, CDR2 FYNNEI, per germline. The CDR3 sequence is 14 residues long. The germline V and J ends were trimmed by 4 bases and 3 bases, with 10 bases remaining between them. CDR3 in amino acids: CASSVDRNNQPQHF. The CDR3 DNA is TGTGCCAGCAGTGTTGACAGAAACAATCAGCCCCAGCATTTT.

J is TRBJ1-2 and V is TRBV24-1; D is possibly TRBD1 (5 bases). Germline-derived CDR1 and CDR2 are KGHDR and SFDVKD. V lost 5 bases to trimming and J lost 3 bases, with 12 bases between them. The CDR3 has 14 residues. CDR3 bases: TGTGCCACCAGTGGTGGGACGGGGGACTATGGCTACACCTTC. Amino acids: CATSGGTGDYGYTF.

The CDR3 bases are TGTGCCAGCAGCTTGGTGGTTTCGGACAGCCCACCGATGCAGTACTTC. Amino acids: CASSLVVSDSPPMQYF. This chain connects TRBV5-6 to TRBJ2-7, with D possibly matching TRBD1 (6 bases). This CDR3 has 16 residues. Germline-derived CDR1 and CDR2 are SGHDT and YYEEEE. The V and J ends lost 0 bases and 9 bases respectively, with 22 bases between them. Combining the CDR3 with reference TRBV5-6 and TRBJ2-7 gives the whole variable domain DAGVTQSPTHLIKTRGQQVTLRCSPKSGHDTVSWYQQALGQGPQFIFQYYEEEERQRGNFPDRFSGHQFPNYSSELNVNALLLGDSALYLCASSLVVSDSPPMQYFGPGTRLTVT.

J is TRBJ2-7 and V is TRBV4-1; TRBD2 is a possible D gene (6 bases). CDR1 and CDR2 (germline): MGHRA, YSYEKL. CDR3 length equals 13 residues. V was shortened by 3 bases and J by 4 bases, with 10 bases between the two germline ends. The CDR3 here is CASSHGAGYEQYF. The CDR3 DNA follows: TGCGCCAGCAGCCATGGGGCGGGGTACGAGCAGTACTTC.

J is TRBJ2-2 and V is TRBV18; D might be TRBD2 (6 bases). Germline values: CDR1 KGHSH, CDR2 LQKENI. The CDR3 extends over 16 amino acids. The V gene lost 4 bases and the J gene lost 4 bases, with 16 bases spanning the gap. CDR3 sequence: CASSRRRLDVTGELFF. The CDR3 region has the DNA TGTGCCAGCTCACGCCGCCGACTAGACGTCACCGGGGAGCTGTTTTTT.

The chain uses TRBV3-1 (or the pseudogene TRBV3-2) and TRBJ1-3; the D gene is possibly TRBD1 (6 bases). CDR3 size: 14 residues. V gave up 4 bases and J gave up 3 bases, with 10 bases separating them. Looked up from germline, CDR1 is LGHDT and CDR2 is YNNKEL (reference sequence). DNA for the CDR3: TGTGCCAGCAGCCTGGGGGCTCATGGAAACACCATATATTTT. Its translation: CASSLGAHGNTIYF.

The CDR3 DNA follows: TGTGCCAGCAGCTTACAACCGGGACTAGGGCCCGACACGCAGTATTTT. Protein sequence: CASSLQPGLGPDTQYF. The chain is built from TRBV7-9 and TRBJ2-3, with TRBD2 identical over 8 bases. The trim removed 2 bases at V and 9 bases at J, leaving 13 bases unmatched. This CDR3 contains 16 residues. Germline assignment: CDR1 SEHNR and CDR2 FQNEAQ (reference sequence).

This chain links TRBV7-6 with TRBJ2-5; D is unresolved. From germline, CDR1 is SGHVS and CDR2 FNYEAQ. The V end lost 3 bases, the J end lost 5 bases, and 7 bases lay between the germline ends. The CDR3 contains 12 residues. The CDR3 region has the DNA TGTGCCAGCAGCTTGGGCACGGAGACCCAGTACTTC. Its translation: CASSLGTETQYF.

The genes are TRBV18 and TRBJ1-1; D gene unclear. This CDR3 is 14 amino acids long. V was pared by 3 bases and J by 0 bases, with 8 bases between. Germline V gene sequence: CDR1 KGHSH, CDR2 LQKENI. CDR3 region: CASSPQVMNTEAFF. CDR3 DNA: TGTGCCAGCTCACCGCAGGTAATGAACACTGAAGCTTTCTTT.

V usage is TRBV2 and J usage is TRBJ2-3; tentatively, D is TRBD2 (5 bases). With 9 bases removed from V and 2 bases from J, the gap between germline ends came to 15 bases. Germline V gene sequence: CDR1 SNHLY, CDR2 FYNNEI. This CDR3 comprises 14 residues. The CDR3 region is CARDPGSYTDTQYF. CDR3 sequence (DNA): TGTGCCAGAGATCCGGGGTCCTACACAGATACGCAGTATTTT.